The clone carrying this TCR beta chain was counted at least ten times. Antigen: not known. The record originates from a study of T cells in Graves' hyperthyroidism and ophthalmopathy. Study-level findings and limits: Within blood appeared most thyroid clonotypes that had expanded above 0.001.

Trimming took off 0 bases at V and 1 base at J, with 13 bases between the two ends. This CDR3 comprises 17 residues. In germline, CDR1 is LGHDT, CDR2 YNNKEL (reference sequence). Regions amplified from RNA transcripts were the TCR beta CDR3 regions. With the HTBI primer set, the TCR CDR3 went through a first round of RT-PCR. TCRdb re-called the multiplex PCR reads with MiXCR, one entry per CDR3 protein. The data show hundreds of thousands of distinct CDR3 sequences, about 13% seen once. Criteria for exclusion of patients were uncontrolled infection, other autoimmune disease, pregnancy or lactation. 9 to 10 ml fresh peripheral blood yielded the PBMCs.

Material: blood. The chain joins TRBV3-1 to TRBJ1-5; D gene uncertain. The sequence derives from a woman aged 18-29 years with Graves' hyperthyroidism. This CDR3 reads CASSQDLTDPSNQPQHF. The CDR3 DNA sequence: TGTGCCAGCAGCCAAGATCTTACAGATCCAAGCAATCAGCCCCAGCATTTT.